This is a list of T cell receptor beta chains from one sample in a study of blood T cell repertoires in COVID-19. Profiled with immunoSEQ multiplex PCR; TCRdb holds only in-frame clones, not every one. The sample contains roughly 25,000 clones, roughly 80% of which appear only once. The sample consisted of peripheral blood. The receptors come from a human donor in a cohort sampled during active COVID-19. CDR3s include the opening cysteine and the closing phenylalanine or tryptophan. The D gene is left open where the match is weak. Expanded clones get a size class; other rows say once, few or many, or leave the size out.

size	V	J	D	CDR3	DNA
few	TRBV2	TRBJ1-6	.	CASQASEGSPLHF	TGTGCCAGCCAGGCGAGTGAGGGATCACCCCTCCACTTT
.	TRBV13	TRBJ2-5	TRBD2	CASSLRLRLAGGETQYF	TGTGCCAGCAGCTTAAGATTGCGTCTAGCGGGAGGAGAGACCCAGTACTTC
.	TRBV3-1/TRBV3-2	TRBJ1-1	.	CASSEHAKGTEAFF	TGTGCCAGCAGTGAACATGCAAAGGGGACTGAAGCTTTCTTT
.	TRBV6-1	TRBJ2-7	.	CASSEALRQGGSPYEQYF	TGTGCCAGCAGTGAAGCGCTTCGGCAGGGGGGTAGTCCGTACGAGCAGTACTTC
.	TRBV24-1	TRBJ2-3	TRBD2	CATSDLKREPRDTQYF	TGTGCCACCAGTGATTTGAAGCGGGAGCCTCGAGATACGCAGTATTTT
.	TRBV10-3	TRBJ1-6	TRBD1	CAIRDRDLGSPLHF	TGTGCCATCAGGGACAGGGATCTTGGTTCACCCCTCCACTTT
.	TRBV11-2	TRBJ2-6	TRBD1	CASSLQGAGANVLTF	TGTGCCAGCAGCTTACAGGGGGCTGGGGCCAACGTCCTGACTTTC
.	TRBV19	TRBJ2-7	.	CASSIVGGEQYF	TGTGCCAGTAGTATAGTTGGCGGCGAGCAGTACTTC
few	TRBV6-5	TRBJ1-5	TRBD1	CASSPLKTGDQPQHF	TGTGCCAGCAGTCCGCTAAAGACAGGGGATCAGCCCCAGCATTTT
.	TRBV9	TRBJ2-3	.	CASSVQFDTQYF	TGTGCCAGCAGCGTACAATTTGATACGCAGTATTTT
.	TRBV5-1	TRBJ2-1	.	CASSLGGTQYNEQFF	TGCGCCAGCAGCTTGGGTGGGACTCAATACAATGAGCAGTTCTTC
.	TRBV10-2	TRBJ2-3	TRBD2	CASTPLGRGLKSTDTQYF	TGCGCCAGCACCCCACTGGGGAGGGGATTAAAAAGCACAGATACGCAGTATTTT
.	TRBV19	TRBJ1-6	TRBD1	CASSSSGQVVNSPLHF	TGTGCCAGTAGTAGCTCCGGACAGGTTGTTAATTCACCCCTCCACTTT
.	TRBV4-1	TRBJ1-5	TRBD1	CASSRDSNQPQHF	TGCGCCAGCAGCCGGGACAGTAATCAGCCCCAGCATTTT
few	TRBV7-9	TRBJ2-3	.	CASSLAYGSTDTQYF	TGTGCCAGCAGCTTAGCGTACGGGAGCACAGATACGCAGTATTTT
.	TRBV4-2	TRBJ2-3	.	CASSLIPGDTQYF	TGTGCCAGCAGCCTCATACCGGGAGATACGCAGTATTTT